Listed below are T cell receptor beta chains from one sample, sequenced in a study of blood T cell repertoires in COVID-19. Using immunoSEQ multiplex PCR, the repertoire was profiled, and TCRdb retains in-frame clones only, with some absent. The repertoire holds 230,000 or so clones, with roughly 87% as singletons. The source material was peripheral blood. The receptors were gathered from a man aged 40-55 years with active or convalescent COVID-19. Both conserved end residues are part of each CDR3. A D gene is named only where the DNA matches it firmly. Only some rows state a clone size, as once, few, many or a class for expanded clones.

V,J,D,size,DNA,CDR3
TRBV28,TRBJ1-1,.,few,TGTGCCAGCAGTTTGCGGGGGGCGACGAACACTGAAGCTTTCTTT,CASSLRGATNTEAFF
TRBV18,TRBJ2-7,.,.,TGTGCCAGCTCGCGTGCAGGGGCCTACGAGCAGTACTTC,CASSRAGAYEQYF
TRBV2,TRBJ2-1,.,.,TGTGCCAGCATATTCGAGGGTTCCTACAATGAGCAGTTCTTC,CASIFEGSYNEQFF
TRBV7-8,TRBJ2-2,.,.,TGTGCCAGCAGCCCGCAGGGCAGGAACACCGGGGAGCTGTTTTTT,CASSPQGRNTGELFF
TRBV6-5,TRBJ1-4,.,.,TGTGCCAGCAGTTACTTGGGCGAAAAACTGTTTTTT,CASSYLGEKLFF
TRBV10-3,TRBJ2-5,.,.,TGTGCCATCAGTGAGTCCGACATTACGGAGACCCAGTACTTC,CAISESDITETQYF
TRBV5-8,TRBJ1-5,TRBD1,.,TGTGCCAGCAGCTCGGGGGGACAGGGGGCGCGGAATCAGCCCCAGCATTTT,CASSSGGQGARNQPQHF
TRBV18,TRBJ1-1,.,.,TGTGCCAGCTCACCTACAGGTACTGAAGCTTTCTTT,CASSPTGTEAFF
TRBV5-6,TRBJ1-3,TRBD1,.,TGTGCCAGCAGTTCCCCTCCTCGGACAGGGTCTGGAAACACCATATATTTT,CASSSPPRTGSGNTIYF
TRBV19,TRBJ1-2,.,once,TGTGCCAGTAGTATGGCGGGCCCTCTTACCCGTGGCTACACCTTC,CASSMAGPLTRGYTF
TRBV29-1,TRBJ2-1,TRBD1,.,TGCAGCGTCAGCCGGGACAGGGGTATCAATGAGCAGTTCTTC,CSVSRDRGINEQFF
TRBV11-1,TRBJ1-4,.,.,TGTGCCAGCAGCGCCAATACAGGGTACAAGAATGAAAAACTGTTTTTT,CASSANTGYKNEKLFF
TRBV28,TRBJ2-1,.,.,TGTGCCAGCAGTTTAGAGGGGGTTCGAGCGGTTAACTACAATGAGCAGTTCTTC,CASSLEGVRAVNYNEQFF
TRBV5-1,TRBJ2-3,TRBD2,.,TGCGCCAGCAGCCCCGGGGGGGCAACAGATACGCAGTATTTT,CASSPGGATDTQYF
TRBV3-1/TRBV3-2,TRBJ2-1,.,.,TGTGCCAGCAGCCAATGGGTTGGAGTTGAGCAGTTCTTC,CASSQWVGVEQFF
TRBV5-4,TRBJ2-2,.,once,TGTGCCAGCAGCTTGGAAAGGGGCGGCACCGGGGAGCTGTTTTTT,CASSLERGGTGELFF
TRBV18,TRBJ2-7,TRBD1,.,TGTGCCAGCTCACCACCGGGACAGGGAGGGACCTACGAGCAGTACTTC,CASSPPGQGGTYEQYF
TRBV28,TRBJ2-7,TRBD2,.,TGTGCCAGCAGTTTATTACGAGCGGGGGGAGCCTACGAGCAGTACTTC,CASSLLRAGGAYEQYF
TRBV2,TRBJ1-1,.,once,TGTGCCAGCAGTGAAGGGCAGGGTTTCACTGAAGCTTTCTTT,CASSEGQGFTEAFF
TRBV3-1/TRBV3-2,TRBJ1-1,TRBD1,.,TGTGCCAGCAGCAACTCCGGGACAGGGCATCTCGAAGCTTTCTTT,CASSNSGTGHLEAFF
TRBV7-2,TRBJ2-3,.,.,TGTGCCAGCAGCTGGGGGGGGCGCACAGATACGCAGTATTTT,CASSWGGRTDTQYF
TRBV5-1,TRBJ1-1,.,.,TGCGCCAGCAGCTTGGGGAGCAACACTGAAGCTTTCTTT,CASSLGSNTEAFF
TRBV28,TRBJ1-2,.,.,TGTGCCAGCAGTTGGAACGACAGAGAAACTAACTATGGCTACACCTTC,CASSWNDRETNYGYTF
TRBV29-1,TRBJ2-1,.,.,TGCAGCGTTGATGGTCTGGGGGGCAATGAGCAGTTCTTC,CSVDGLGGNEQFF
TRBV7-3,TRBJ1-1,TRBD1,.,TGTGCCAGCAGCACAACCGGGACAGGGACCACTGAAGCTTTCTTT,CASSTTGTGTTEAFF
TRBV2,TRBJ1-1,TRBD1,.,TGTGCCAGCAGTAAGACAGGGGAAACTGAAGCTTTCTTT,CASSKTGETEAFF
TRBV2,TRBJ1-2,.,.,TGTGCCAGCAGAAGAGCATATGGCTACACCTTC,CASRRAYGYTF
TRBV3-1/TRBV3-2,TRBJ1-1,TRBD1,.,TGTGCCAGCAGCCAAGTTACCGGGACAGGGGGCGAGGCTTTCTTT,CASSQVTGTGGEAFF
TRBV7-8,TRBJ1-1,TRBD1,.,TGTGCCAGCAGTCAGCCGCTCGGACAGGGGAACACTGAAGCTTTCTTT,CASSQPLGQGNTEAFF
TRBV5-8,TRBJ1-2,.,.,TGTGCCAGCAGCCGGACGGGAGAATGGTACGGCTACACCTTC,CASSRTGEWYGYTF
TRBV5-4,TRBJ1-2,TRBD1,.,TGTGCCAGCAGCTTGGAACAGGGGCCCCCTCGCACCTTC,CASSLEQGPPRTF
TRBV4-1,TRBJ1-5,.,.,TGCGCCAGCAGCCAAGTTCCGACAGGTAGCAATCAGCCCCAGCATTTT,CASSQVPTGSNQPQHF
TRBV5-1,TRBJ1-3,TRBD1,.,TGCGCCAGCAGCTTGGTCCCGGGACAGGGGCCAAGTCCTCTCTCTGGAAACACCATATATTTT,CASSLVPGQGPSPLSGNTIYF
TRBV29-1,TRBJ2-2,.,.,TGCAGCGTTGAAGAGGGGGTGCGGGGAGCCAGCACCGGGGAGCTGTTTTTT,CSVEEGVRGASTGELFF
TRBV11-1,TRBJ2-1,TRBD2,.,TGTGCCAGCAGCTTAGCGGGGGGGTATGAGCAGTTCTTC,CASSLAGGYEQFF
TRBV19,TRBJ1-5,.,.,TGTGCCAGTAGTATCAATGCAGGGCCTCTGTCGCCCCAGCATTTT,CASSINAGPLSPQHF
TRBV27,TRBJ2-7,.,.,TGTGCCAGCAGTTTATCAGCCGGGGGATTGGCCGAGCAGTACTTC,CASSLSAGGLAEQYF
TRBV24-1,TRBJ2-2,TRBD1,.,TGTGCCACCAGTGATTCCGGGACAGGGAACACCGGGGAGCTGTTTTTT,CATSDSGTGNTGELFF
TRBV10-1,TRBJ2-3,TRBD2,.,TGCGCCAGCAGTGACACCGGGAGGCCCTCAGATACGCAGTATTTT,CASSDTGRPSDTQYF
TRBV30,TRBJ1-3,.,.,TGTGCCTGGAGGAACAGGGCTAGTCATGGAAACACCATATATTTT,CAWRNRASHGNTIYF
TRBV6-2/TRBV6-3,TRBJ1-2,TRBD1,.,TGTGCCAGCAGTTACCCGGGACAGGGGGCCTATGGCTACACCTTC,CASSYPGQGAYGYTF
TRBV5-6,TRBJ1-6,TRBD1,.,TGTGCCAGCAGCTTACGGACAGGGCACTATAATTCACCCCTCCACTTT,CASSLRTGHYNSPLHF
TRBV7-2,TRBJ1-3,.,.,TGTGCCAGCAGCTCGGACATCTCTGGAAACACCATATATTTT,CASSSDISGNTIYF
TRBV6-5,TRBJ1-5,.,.,TGTGCCAGCAGTTCAGCGGGAAGCAATCAGCCCCAGCATTTT,CASSSAGSNQPQHF